This T cell receptor beta chain was captured by sequencing in a study of identical twins. Study-wide points: Fewer insertions marked abundant cord blood beta clonotypes; young adult naive trended weakly, memory not at all. For zero-insertion analyses, partial confounding could come from invariant MAIT and iNKT cells. Monozygotic twins shared more out-of-frame TCR alpha than recombination models predicted.

The germline gives CDR1 MNHNS, CDR2 SASEGT. V dropped 3 bases and J dropped 0 bases, with 10 bases sitting between them. CDR3 length: 15 residues. Each CDR3 protein gets one entry after TCRdb re-called the 5' RACE reads with MiXCR. In the table there are roughly 250,000 distinct CDR3 sequences, over 13% of which are singletons. Among all donors, each was a healthy Caucasian. This clonotype showed up just a few times. The antigen is undetermined. The chain links TRBV6-1 to TRBJ2-3; D unclear. Sequenced material: memory (CD45RO+) T cells sorted from blood. The receptor's source is a woman between 18 and 29 years old in good health. The CDR3: CASSDTTASTDTQYF. The CDR3 region has the DNA TGTGCCAGCAGTGATACGACGGCTAGCACAGATACGCAGTATTTT.